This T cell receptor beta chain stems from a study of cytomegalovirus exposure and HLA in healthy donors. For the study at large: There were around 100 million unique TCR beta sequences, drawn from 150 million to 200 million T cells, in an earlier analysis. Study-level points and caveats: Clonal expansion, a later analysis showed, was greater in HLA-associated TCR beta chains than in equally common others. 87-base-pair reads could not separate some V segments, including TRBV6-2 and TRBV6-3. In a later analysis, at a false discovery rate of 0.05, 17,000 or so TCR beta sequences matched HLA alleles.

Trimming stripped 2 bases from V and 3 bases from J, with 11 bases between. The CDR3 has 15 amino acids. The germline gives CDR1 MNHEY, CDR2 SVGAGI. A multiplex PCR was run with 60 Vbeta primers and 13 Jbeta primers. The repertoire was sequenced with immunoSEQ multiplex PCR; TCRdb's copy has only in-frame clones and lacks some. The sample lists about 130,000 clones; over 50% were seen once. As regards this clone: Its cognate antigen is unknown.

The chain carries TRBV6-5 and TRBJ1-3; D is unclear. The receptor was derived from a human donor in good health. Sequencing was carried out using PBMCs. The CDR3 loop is CASSYDRHLGNTIYF. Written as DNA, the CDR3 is TGTGCCAGCAGTTACGATCGACACCTTGGAAACACCATATATTTT.